The present entry profiles one T cell receptor (beta chain) with its context. The CDR3 consists of 15 residues. Trimming stripped 4 bases from V and 5 bases from J, with 18 bases between. The germline V gene has CDR1 SGDLS and CDR2 YYNGEE. TCRdb's copy holds only in-frame clones and misses some; the assay was immunoSEQ multiplex PCR. The sample has about 2 million clones; over 85% are singletons. The data were obtained in a study of shared clonotypes between healthy human individuals. The source of this sequence is a man younger than 35 in good health. Sequenced: naive CD4+ T cells sorted from blood. Subset here: CD45RA+ positively selected. The chain links TRBV9 to TRBJ2-5; D perhaps matches TRBD2 (6 bases). Here the CDR3 reads CASSPSTGVTETQYF. The CDR3 DNA follows: TGTGCCAGCAGCCCCTCCACGGGGGTAACGGAGACCCAGTACTTC.